The rows below give T cell receptor beta chains drawn from one sample of a study of blood T cell repertoires in COVID-19. The assay was immunoSEQ multiplex PCR, and TCRdb's table has in-frame clones only and misses some. The sample holds approximately 24,000 clones, about 91% seen once. Sequencing was done on a sample of peripheral blood. These TCRs come from a human donor in a cohort sampled during active COVID-19. Both conserved end residues are part of each CDR3. The D gene is left open where the match is weak. Some rows have no size entry. The others give once, few or many, or a class for an expanded clone.

size	D	V	J	DNA	CDR3
-	TRBD2	TRBV11-2	TRBJ2-1	TGTGCCAGCAGATCTATCATGACTAGCGGGAGAAACAATGAGCAGTTCTTC	CASRSIMTSGRNNEQFF
-	TRBD1	TRBV23-1	TRBJ1-5	TGCGCCAGCAGCGGGACAGGGGGCACGGGGCCCAATCAGCCCCAGCATTTT	CASSGTGGTGPNQPQHF
-	-	TRBV11-2	TRBJ1-3	TGTGCCAGCAGCTTTGAGGGAAACACCATATATTTT	CASSFEGNTIYF
-	TRBD2	TRBV5-1	TRBJ2-3	TGCGCCAGCAGCTACCTAGCGGGGGCCCCCACAGATACGCAGTATTTT	CASSYLAGAPTDTQYF
once	-	TRBV5-1	TRBJ1-5	TGCGCCAGCAGCCAAATGGAAGCGGGGGCCCCCGGATCGTCCCAGCATTTT	CASSQMEAGAPGSSQHF
few	-	TRBV7-3	TRBJ2-3	TGTGCCAGCAGCTTTCAGGGTAGTGAGACAGATACGCAGTATTTT	CASSFQGSETDTQYF
-	-	TRBV24-1	TRBJ1-1	TGTGCCACCAGTGATCCCGGACATTCTGAGGCTTTCTTT	CATSDPGHSEAFF
-	-	TRBV4-1	TRBJ2-1	TGCGCCAGCAGCCACGACAGGCCTTCGGAACAGTTCTTC	CASSHDRPSEQFF
-	-	TRBV10-3	TRBJ1-5	TGTGCCATCAGTTCTGCAGGGAATCAGCCCCAGCATTTT	CAISSAGNQPQHF
-	TRBD1	TRBV24-1	TRBJ2-5	TGTGCCACCAGTGACCGAGGGACAGGGGGCCGAGAGACCCAGTACTTC	CATSDRGTGGRETQYF
-	TRBD2	TRBV5-8	TRBJ2-3	TGTGCCAGCAGCCCCCTCAACCGGGAGGGCGATACGCAGTATTTT	CASSPLNREGDTQYF
-	-	TRBV4-1	TRBJ1-3	TGCGCCAGCAGCCAAGAGGCCAGGTTCTCTGGAAACACCATATATTTT	CASSQEARFSGNTIYF
-	-	TRBV11-3	TRBJ1-1	TGTGCCAGCAGCTTAGAGTATGGAGGGAACACTGAAGCTTTCTTT	CASSLEYGGNTEAFF
-	TRBD1	TRBV28	TRBJ1-4	TGTGCCAGCAGTTTGACCGGGACAGTTAATGAAAAACTGTTTTTT	CASSLTGTVNEKLFF
few	-	TRBV3-1/TRBV3-2	TRBJ1-5	TGTGCCAGCAGCCAATCCCAGGGCCAGAATCAGCCCCAGCATTTT	CASSQSQGQNQPQHF
-	-	TRBV9	TRBJ1-1	TGTGCCAGCAGCGTTACAGGGTTTGACACTGAAGCTTTCTTT	CASSVTGFDTEAFF
-	-	TRBV24-1	TRBJ2-1	TGTGCCACCAGTGCCTTGGGGGCTGGTGAGCAGTTCTTC	CATSALGAGEQFF
-	-	TRBV6-5	TRBJ2-1	TGTGCCAGCAGAGCGTTGGTTAGCTCCTACAATGAGCAGTTCTTC	CASRALVSSYNEQFF
-	TRBD1	TRBV24-1	TRBJ2-1	TGTGCCACCAGTGGCAACAGGGGAGACTCCTACAATGAGCAGTTCTTC	CATSGNRGDSYNEQFF
-	-	TRBV5-4	TRBJ2-2	TGTGCCAGCAGCTTAGCGGGCTCGAACACCGGGGAGCTGTTTTTT	CASSLAGSNTGELFF
-	TRBD1	TRBV5-6	TRBJ1-1	TGTGCCAGCAGCTTGGCGACAGGGGTGAACACTGAAGCTTTCTTT	CASSLATGVNTEAFF
once	TRBD1	TRBV30	TRBJ1-5	TGTGCCTGGAGTTCACCCGGGACAGGGTACCAGCCCCAGCATTTT	CAWSSPGTGYQPQHF
-	-	TRBV2	TRBJ1-5	TGTGCCAGCAGTGACAGGGGCGGCCAGCCCCAGCATTTT	CASSDRGGQPQHF
-	TRBD2	TRBV6-5	TRBJ2-1	TGTGCCAGTCTAATACTAGCGGGGACACCCAATGAGCAGTTCTTC	CASLILAGTPNEQFF
-	-	TRBV18	TRBJ1-2	TGTGCCAGCTCACCACTGGACAAAATCGAGAACTATGGCTACACCTTC	CASSPLDKIENYGYTF
-	-	TRBV2	TRBJ1-5	TGTGCCAGCAGTGTTGGCCCATATAGCAATCAGCCCCAGCATTTT	CASSVGPYSNQPQHF
-	-	TRBV6-5	TRBJ1-3	TGTGCCAGCAGTTTGACCGACAGTAGGTCTGGAAACACCATATATTTT	CASSLTDSRSGNTIYF
-	-	TRBV21-1	TRBJ2-7	TGTGCCAGCAGCCGGAGGGGCGGAGACTACGAGCAGTACTTC	CASSRRGGDYEQYF
-	TRBD2	TRBV7-8	TRBJ2-2	TGTGCCAGCAGCCCCAAGCGGGAGTCAACCGGGGAGCTGTTTTTT	CASSPKRESTGELFF
-	TRBD1	TRBV6-5	TRBJ2-5	TGTGCCAGCAGTCCAAACAGGGGGGAGGCCGAGACCCAGTACTTC	CASSPNRGEAETQYF
few	-	TRBV4-2	TRBJ2-2	TGTGCCAGCAGCCAAGATGGGGGGTATACCGGGGAGCTGTTTTTT	CASSQDGGYTGELFF
-	TRBD1	TRBV2	TRBJ2-5	TGTGCCACCAGAGAACCGGGACAGGGGCGTGAGACCCAGTACTTC	CATREPGQGRETQYF
-	-	TRBV5-1	TRBJ2-1	TGCGCCAGCACCGCTAACGGCGGGTCGAGCTCCTACAATGAGCAGTTCTTC	CASTANGGSSSYNEQFF
-	TRBD1	TRBV24-1	TRBJ2-1	TGTGCCACCAGTGATTGGACAGGCTCTAGCCTCTACAATGAGCAGTTCTTC	CATSDWTGSSLYNEQFF
-	TRBD1	TRBV30	TRBJ2-7	TGTGCCTGGATAGGCTACAGGGGATATGAGCAGTACTTC	CAWIGYRGYEQYF
-	TRBD2	TRBV4-3	TRBJ2-1	TGCGCCAGCAGCCAAGGGGCGCGGGGGGCTAGCTCCTACAATGAGCAGTTCTTC	CASSQGARGASSYNEQFF
-	-	TRBV11-2	TRBJ2-1	TGTGCCAGCAGCGAACAGGGTTCCTTAGGGTACAATGAGCAGTTCTTC	CASSEQGSLGYNEQFF
-	-	TRBV6-2/TRBV6-3	TRBJ1-2	TGTGCCAGCAGTTACCCTACAGGGAGCTATGGCTACACCTTC	CASSYPTGSYGYTF
-	-	TRBV12-3/TRBV12-4	TRBJ2-2	TGTGCCAGCAGTTTTAGGGAGCCCGGGGAGCTGTTTTTT	CASSFREPGELFF
few	-	TRBV5-6	TRBJ2-7	TGTGCCAGCAGCTTGGGGTACAGCTACGAGCAGTACTTC	CASSLGYSYEQYF
-	-	TRBV24-1	TRBJ2-3	TGTGCCACCAGTGGATCGGGAGACTCAGATACGCAGTATTTT	CATSGSGDSDTQYF
-	TRBD1	TRBV7-6	TRBJ2-3	TGTGCCAGCAGCTCCCTTGTCGGACAGGGGAGCACAGATACGCAGTATTTT	CASSSLVGQGSTDTQYF
-	-	TRBV24-1	TRBJ2-3	TGTGCCACCAGTGGTGACTTCACAGATACGCAGTATTTT	CATSGDFTDTQYF
-	-	TRBV5-1	TRBJ1-6	TGCGCCAGCAGCTTGGAATGGGCTACTAATTCACCCCTCCACTTT	CASSLEWATNSPLHF
-	-	TRBV5-8	TRBJ2-2	TGTGCCAGCCTATTTAGCGGGGAGCTGTTTTTT	CASLFSGELFF
-	TRBD1	TRBV30	TRBJ1-4	TGTGCCTGGAGGGTACAGGGGAGAGGTGAAAAACTGTTTTTT	CAWRVQGRGEKLFF
-	TRBD2	TRBV7-8	TRBJ2-5	TGTGCCAGCAGCTTAATGGCACTAGCGGGAGGAGAGACCCAGTACTTC	CASSLMALAGGETQYF
-	TRBD2	TRBV30	TRBJ2-3	TGTGCCTGGAGTGGGCTAGCGGGAGCAGATACGCAGTATTTT	CAWSGLAGADTQYF
-	TRBD1	TRBV3-1/TRBV3-2	TRBJ2-7	TGTGCCAGCAGCCAAGAAGAGAGGGACAGAGACTACGAGCAGTACTTC	CASSQEERDRDYEQYF
-	TRBD1	TRBV5-1	TRBJ1-3	TGCGCCAGCAGCTTGACGACAGGGGGCACTGGAAACACCATATATTTT	CASSLTTGGTGNTIYF
-	-	TRBV9	TRBJ2-6	TGTGCCAGCAGTGGTGACAGGTTCCCTGGGGCCAACGTCCTGACTTTC	CASSGDRFPGANVLTF